The clone carrying this T cell receptor beta chain was seen only a few times. The V end was cut by 0 bases, the J end by 2 bases, with 3 bases between. This CDR3 contains 13 residues. CDR1 and CDR2 from the germline V gene are LGHNA and YSLEER. The data are from a study of blood T cells in healthy people across ages. Primed by a sample-barcoded 5' primer and a J-beta primer mix, a second PCR proceeded for roughly 7 to 12 cycles. MiXCR was run by TCRdb on the 5' RACE reads, yielding one entry per CDR3 protein. The profile covers hundreds of thousands of distinct CDR3 sequences, with roughly 25% appearing a single time and under 10% taken by the ten largest. These data were also reused for a study on T cells of mothers and their children.

The chain recombines TRBV4-3 with TRBJ2-3; D ambiguous. The sample consisted of blood. This sequence was found in a boy aged 5-17 years in good health. The DNA for the CDR3 is TGCGCCAGCAGCCAAGATCACACAGATACGCAGTATTTT. This codes for CASSQDHTDTQYF.